The rows below give T cell receptor beta chains drawn from one sample of a study of CXCR3-negative and CXCR3-positive naive CD8 T cells. TCRdb reanalyzed the 5' RACE reads and collapses them to one entry per CDR3 protein, without DNA. Here the sample table reports around 63,000 distinct CDR3 sequences. Material for sequencing was naive CXCR3+ CD8+ T cells from blood. All receptors derive from a human donor in good health. Some clones in this sample may be carry-over from other donors' samples. Both conserved end residues are part of each CDR3. Each record gives: J gene, V gene, CDR3 protein.

J: TRBJ1-1; V: TRBV20-1; CDR3: CSARRQGGTEAFF
J: TRBJ1-2; V: TRBV6-2/TRBV6-3; CDR3: CASSSRPLRTGTDYGYTF
J: TRBJ2-1; V: TRBV29-1; CDR3: CSVEGGQGEFF
J: TRBJ2-7; V: TRBV28; CDR3: CASSLLGLGETNYEQYF
J: TRBJ1-2; V: TRBV13; CDR3: CASSLGGGPIYGYTF
J: TRBJ2-1; V: TRBV18; CDR3: CASSPLTSETYNEQFF
J: TRBJ2-3; V: TRBV5-4; CDR3: CASSEGLAGGPSTDTQYF
J: TRBJ2-5; V: TRBV27; CDR3: CASSPHLTGGEETQYF
J: TRBJ1-1; V: TRBV19; CDR3: CASMTGLTEAFF
J: TRBJ2-1; V: TRBV29-1; CDR3: CSVALMNYNEQFF
J: TRBJ1-1; V: TRBV20-1; CDR3: CSARQGLGTEAFF
J: TRBJ2-7; V: TRBV12-3/TRBV12-4; CDR3: CASSLWGRYEQYF
J: TRBJ2-1; V: TRBV20-1; CDR3: CSARETSGDYNEQFF
J: TRBJ2-7; V: TRBV29-1; CDR3: CSVEAPTGDPYEQYF
J: TRBJ2-7; V: TRBV6-2/TRBV6-3; CDR3: CATQDGLYEQYF
J: TRBJ1-4; V: TRBV6-5; CDR3: CASSRGYNEKLFF
J: TRBJ2-7; V: TRBV7-9; CDR3: CASSPRGAVEQYF
J: TRBJ2-7; V: TRBV29-1; CDR3: CSVRLAGGYEQYF
J: TRBJ1-2; V: TRBV5-6; CDR3: CASSLRADYGYTF
J: TRBJ2-3; V: TRBV29-1; CDR3: CSVEMGLGRNTQYF
J: TRBJ1-2; V: TRBV7-9; CDR3: CASSFTAETKGYTF
J: TRBJ2-1; V: TRBV7-6; CDR3: CASSLALNEQFF
J: TRBJ2-2; V: TRBV29-1; CDR3: CSVEGTGSTGELFF
J: TRBJ2-1; V: TRBV12-3/TRBV12-4; CDR3: CASSAGQFLRFF
J: TRBJ2-1; V: TRBV29-1; CDR3: CSVSDRGDYNEQFF
J: TRBJ2-1; V: TRBV28; CDR3: CASSPLARGEDEQFF
J: TRBJ1-2; V: TRBV20-1; CDR3: CSAVGDTVYGYTF
J: TRBJ2-1; V: TRBV2; CDR3: CASSASPREQFF
J: TRBJ2-7; V: TRBV29-1; CDR3: CSVPAAGDYYEQYF
J: TRBJ2-7; V: TRBV7-9; CDR3: CASSFSGAPYEQYF
J: TRBJ1-1; V: TRBV29-1; CDR3: CSADRGAGSTEAFF
J: TRBJ2-1; V: TRBV2; CDR3: CASSENYNEQFF
J: TRBJ2-5; V: TRBV6-6; CDR3: CASSYTHIQETQYF
J: TRBJ2-7; V: TRBV19; CDR3: CASSTSGGHYEQYF
J: TRBJ1-2; V: TRBV29-1; CDR3: CSVFNSFMSTF
J: TRBJ2-7; V: TRBV2; CDR3: CASRGNPGTAYEQYF
J: TRBJ2-7; V: TRBV7-6; CDR3: CASSSYRAYEQYF
J: TRBJ2-4; V: TRBV29-1; CDR3: CSVVYFNGNIQYF
J: TRBJ1-1; V: TRBV7-9; CDR3: CASSLGRGRYTEAFF
J: TRBJ2-1; V: TRBV6-5; CDR3: CASSYVGGRYNEQFF
J: TRBJ2-7; V: TRBV30; CDR3: CAWSVSHEQYF
J: TRBJ2-7; V: TRBV28; CDR3: CASSGIWDRALAGEAYEQYF
J: TRBJ2-1; V: TRBV5-6; CDR3: CASSPDIYNEQFF
J: TRBJ2-7; V: TRBV20-1; CDR3: CSAREDGARPGYEQYF
J: TRBJ2-3; V: TRBV20-1; CDR3: CSARKASGGPSTDTQYF
J: TRBJ1-2; V: TRBV9; CDR3: CASSVGTGTYGYTF
J: TRBJ2-7; V: TRBV29-1; CDR3: CSVEEMGTGVYEQYF
J: TRBJ2-7; V: TRBV29-1; CDR3: CSVEGVGQGDYEQYF
J: TRBJ2-5; V: TRBV7-9; CDR3: CASSLGLAPVKTQYF
J: TRBJ2-1; V: TRBV12-3/TRBV12-4; CDR3: CASRPLAGGLSEGQFF